This passage covers 28 T cell receptor beta chains from one sample sequenced in a study of shared clonotypes between healthy human individuals. Data came from immunoSEQ multiplex PCR; TCRdb stores just in-frame clones and leaves some out. The sample consists of 2 million to 2.5 million clones, approximately 96% of them appearing once. Sequencing was performed on naive CD4+ T cells sorted from blood. Regarding subset: CD45RA+ positively selected. Receptor source: a man between 18 and 29 years old in good health.

The rearrangement links TRBV2 to TRBJ2-7, with 9 nucleotides matching TRBD2. Germline CDR1 and CDR2: SNHLY and FYNNEI. This CDR3 is 14 amino acids long. The V gene end was trimmed by 4 bases and the J gene end by 5 bases; junction bases not matched to a gene: 6. This CDR3 reads CASSVAGGLNEQYF. CDR3 nucleotide sequence: TGTGCCAGCAGTGTTGCGGGGGGGTTGAACGAGCAGTACTTC.

The table lists this clone with a count of one. One end of the junction fails to match germline, which may point to a read error. This chain links TRBV5-1 with TRBJ2-7; D is undetermined. Germline CDR1 reads SGHRS; CDR2 reads YFSETQ. This CDR3 spans 8 amino acids. The CDR3 sequence is CASSYLIF. As DNA, the CDR3 is TGCGCCAGCAGCTACCTGATCTTC. Based on the CDR3 plus reference TRBV5-1 and TRBJ2-7, the full variable domain is KAGVTQTPRYLIKTRGQQVTLSCSPISGHRSVSWYQQTPGQGLQFLFEYFSETQRNKGNFPGRFSGRQFSNSRSEMNVSTLELGDSALYLCASSYLIFGPGTRLTVT.

The chain carries TRBV11-2 and TRBJ2-3, with 8 nucleotides matching TRBD1. Losses at the gene ends were 5 bases for V and 9 bases for J; bases not matched to a gene: 7. This CDR3 spans 13 amino acids. The germline V gene encodes CDR1 SGHAT and CDR2 FQNNGV. CDR3 in DNA: TGTGCCAGCAGCCTCGACAGGGGACGAACGCAGTATTTT. Protein sequence: CASSLDRGRTQYF.

The rearrangement joins TRBV6-1 to TRBJ1-2; possible D gene TRBD1, 5 bases. CDR1 is MNHNS, CDR2 SASEGT, per germline. The CDR3 length is 16 residues. The V end lost 0 bases, the J end lost 4 bases, and 15 bases lay between the germline ends. Here the CDR3 DNA reads TGTGCCAGCAGTGAAGCGCGAGGGACCCTGAGCTATGGCTACACCTTC. Translated: CASSEARGTLSYGYTF.

This sequence joins TRBV6-6 and TRBJ2-7; D may be TRBD2 (6 bases). V lost 8 bases to trimming and J lost 1 base, with 15 bases between them. Per the germline V gene, CDR1 is MNHNY and CDR2 is SVGAGI (reference sequence). This CDR3 is 14 amino acids long. The CDR3 sequence: CASRLSGVSYEQYF. The CDR3 DNA reads as TGTGCCAGCCGACTGTCGGGGGTATCCTACGAGCAGTACTTC.

The CDR3 sequence is CASSIPGTSGRGNTGELFF. CDR3 coding DNA: TGTGCCAGTAGTATCCCCGGGACTAGCGGGAGGGGGAACACCGGGGAGCTGTTTTTT. V is TRBV19 and J is TRBJ2-2; 16 bases agree with TRBD2. V lost 3 bases, J lost 1 base, and 5 bases stayed unmatched. CDR1 and CDR2 (germline): LNHDA, SQIVND (reference sequence). This CDR3 has 19 residues.

Comment on this clone: This specimen includes other DNA sequences encoding the same CDR3. The chain employs TRBV11-2 and TRBJ2-5, with 7 bases fitting TRBD1. CDR1 and CDR2 (germline): SGHAT, FQNNGV. The CDR3 spans 13 residues. J was trimmed by 4 bases and V by 5 bases; bases with no gene match: 4. This CDR3 is CASSPDRVETQYF. CDR3 coding DNA: TGTGCCAGCAGCCCTGACAGGGTAGAGACCCAGTACTTC.

This chain joins TRBV5-6 and TRBJ2-2, with D uncertain. Per germline, CDR1 SGHDT and CDR2 YYEEEE. Deletions cut 1 base from V and 6 bases from J, with 10 bases between. There are 14 residues in the CDR3. CDR3 DNA sequence: TGTGCCAGCAGCTTGCCAGGTCCCGCCGGGGAGCTGTTTTTT. This gives the protein CASSLPGPAGELFF.

This chain connects TRBV5-1 to TRBJ2-2; 8 nucleotides match TRBD1. The CDR3 spans 16 residues. The V and J ends lost 2 bases and 1 base, in that order; junction bases with no gene match: 4. Germline CDR1 and CDR2: SGHRS and YFSETQ. This CDR3 reads CASSLRTGWNTGELFF. In DNA form, the CDR3 reads TGCGCCAGCAGCTTAAGGACAGGGTGGAACACCGGGGAGCTGTTTTTT.

This clone has only one observation. The J gene is TRBJ2-7, the V gene TRBV5-4, with D maybe TRBD1 (6 bases). The CDR3 covers 14 residues. Germline lookup yields CDR1 SGHNT and CDR2 YYREEE (reference sequence). V was cut by 1 base and J by 6 bases, with 14 bases left in between. CDR3: CASSLYGRGVEQYF. CDR3 DNA: TGTGCCAGCAGCTTGTATGGCAGGGGAGTCGAGCAGTACTTC.

V is TRBV10-3 and J is TRBJ1-2, with D perhaps matching TRBD1 (5 bases). Germline-derived CDR1 and CDR2 are ENHRY and SYGVKD. Trimming left V 10 bases short and J 2 bases short, with 14 bases between. This CDR3 region has 13 residues. Here the CDR3 reads CATFRDGNYGYTF. Written as DNA, the CDR3 is TGTGCCACTTTCCGGGACGGGAACTATGGCTACACCTTC.

This chain uses TRBV7-2 with TRBJ2-7; D remains ambiguous. V was shortened by 5 bases and J by 2 bases, with 13 bases between the two germline ends. The CDR3 is made up of 14 amino acids. Germline V gene sequence: CDR1 SGHTA, CDR2 FQGNSA. This CDR3 reads CASSASIGPYEQYF. CDR3 sequence (DNA): TGTGCCAGCAGCGCTTCTATCGGCCCCTACGAGCAGTACTTC.

The chain employs TRBV7-6 and TRBJ2-3, with 9 bases identical to TRBD2. Looked up from germline, CDR1 is SGHVS and CDR2 is FNYEAQ. Trimming cost V 5 bases and J 6 bases; bases outside gene matches: 12. The CDR3 is 16 amino acids. CDR3: CASSRGAGGPGDTQYF. For the CDR3, the DNA is TGTGCCAGCAGCCGCGGCGCGGGAGGGCCAGGGGATACGCAGTATTTT.

The chain has TRBV6-1 and TRBJ2-3; no firm D call. Looked up from germline, CDR1 is MNHNS and CDR2 is SASEGT. The CDR3 runs to 15 residues. Between the trimmed V and J ends, which lost 2 bases and 7 bases, there was a span of 16 bases. As DNA, the CDR3 is TGTGCCAGCAGTGAAATCCTGGCGGAGATAAATACGCAGTATTTT. As protein: CASSEILAEINTQYF.

The chain carries TRBV19 and TRBJ1-6, with D uncertain. The V gene's germline CDR1 is LNHDA and CDR2 SQIVND (reference sequence). This CDR3 has 14 amino acids. Trimming shortened V by 6 bases and J by 5 bases, and 11 bases separated the two germline ends. CDR3 sequence reads: CASSLDRNNSPLHF. As DNA, the CDR3 is TGTGCCAGTAGCCTCGATAGGAATAATTCACCCCTCCACTTT. Full variable domain (missing parts from reference TRBV19 and TRBJ1-6): DGGITQSPKYLFRKEGQNVTLSCEQNLNHDAMYWYRQDPGQGLRLIYYSQIVNDFQKGDIAEGYSVSREKKESFPLTVTSAQKNPTAFYLCASSLDRNNSPLHFGNGTRLTVT.

This chain joins TRBV11-2 and TRBJ1-4; D perhaps matches TRBD1 (5 bases). Germline V lookup: CDR1 SGHAT, CDR2 FQNNGV. Trimming removed 5 bases at V and 0 bases at J, with 10 bases between. The length of the CDR3 is 15 residues. CDR3: CASSAGEATNEKLFF. The CDR3 bases are TGTGCCAGCAGCGCGGGGGAGGCAACTAATGAAAAACTGTTTTTT.

This chain's CDR3 is CASSLADTDTQYF. CDR3 bases: TGTGCCAGCTCACTAGCGGACACAGATACGCAGTATTTT. The chain employs TRBV18 and TRBJ2-3; TRBD2 is a possible D gene (6 bases). The CDR3 runs to 13 residues. The germline CDR1 and CDR2 sequences are KGHSH and LQKENI. V lost 4 bases to trimming and J lost 2 bases, with 7 bases between them.

This chain uses TRBV18 with TRBJ1-1; D unresolved. The CDR3 has 12 amino acids. Germline-derived CDR1 and CDR2 are KGHSH and LQKENI. Trimming left V 5 bases short and J 6 bases short, with 10 bases between. Written as DNA, the CDR3 is TGTGCCAGCTCAGTAGGAAGTCCTGAAGCTTTCTTT. Encoded protein: CASSVGSPEAFF.

The chain links TRBV5-1 to TRBJ1-6, with D tentatively TRBD1 (5 bases). Per the germline V gene, CDR1 is SGHRS and CDR2 is YFSETQ. V gave up 0 bases and J gave up 3 bases, with 7 bases separating them. This CDR3 is 15 amino acids long. The CDR3 sequence: CASSLGQNYNSPLHF. CDR3 bases: TGCGCCAGCAGCTTGGGACAGAACTATAATTCACCCCTCCACTTT.

This clone is a singleton in its sample. The V gene is TRBV28, the J gene TRBJ2-7; tentative D call: TRBD2 (6 bases). Trimming left V 3 bases short and J 0 bases short, with 9 bases between. Germline CDR1 MDHEN, CDR2 SYDVKM. The CDR3 loop spans 14 amino acids. The CDR3 DNA reads as TGTGCCAGCAGTTTTCACGGGAGCTCCTACGAGCAGTACTTC. Encoded protein: CASSFHGSSYEQYF. The variable domain in full, with the rest retrieved from reference TRBV28 and TRBJ2-7, is DVKVTQSSRYLVKRTGEKVFLECVQDMDHENMFWYRQDPGLGLRLIYFSYDVKMKEKGDIPEGYSVSREKKERFSLILESASTNQTSMYLCASSFHGSSYEQYFGPGTRLTVT.

The chain joins TRBV6-5 to TRBJ1-1, with D unclear. CDR3 length equals 13 residues. Germline-derived CDR1 and CDR2 are MNHEY and SVGAGI. Trimming cost V 0 bases and J 7 bases, with 9 bases left between them. CDR3 nucleotide sequence: TGTGCCAGCAGTTACTCGGGAATGGGTGAAGCTTTCTTT. Translation: CASSYSGMGEAFF.

This chain uses TRBV5-1 with TRBJ1-1; possibly TRBD1 for D (5 bases). The germline CDR1 and CDR2 sequences are SGHRS and YFSETQ. This CDR3 is built from 15 residues. V gave up 1 base and J gave up 1 base, with 11 bases separating them. The CDR3 here is CASSLFGATNTEAFF. In nucleotides, the CDR3 is TGCGCCAGCAGCTTGTTCGGGGCGACGAACACTGAAGCTTTCTTT.

The chain uses TRBV11-2 and TRBJ2-1, with D maybe TRBD2 (5 bases). Per the germline V gene, CDR1 is SGHAT and CDR2 is FQNNGV. The V end was cut by 1 base, the J end by 9 bases, with 10 bases between. There are 13 residues in the CDR3. As DNA, the CDR3 is TGTGCCAGCAGCTTAGGACCCGGAGGTGAGCAGTTCTTC. Translated, it gives CASSLGPGGEQFF.

This clone appeared a single time. V usage is TRBV28 and J usage is TRBJ1-5; D uncertain. V dropped 5 bases and J dropped 7 bases, with 9 bases sitting between them. CDR3 length: 12 amino acids. The germline V gene has CDR1 MDHEN and CDR2 SYDVKM. As DNA, the CDR3 is TGTGCCAGCAGTCCACGGTTCCAGCCCCAGCATTTT. As protein: CASSPRFQPQHF.

This clone has just a few counts. The rearrangement uses TRBV10-3 and TRBJ1-1; D is unclear. CDR1 is ENHRY, CDR2 SYGVKD, per germline. With 4 bases removed from V and 1 base from J, the gap between germline ends came to 7 bases. This CDR3 contains 13 residues. The CDR3 here is CAISGSANTEAFF. Written as DNA, the CDR3 is TGTGCCATCAGTGGTTCTGCGAACACTGAAGCTTTCTTT.

This rearrangement joins TRBV27 to TRBJ2-1; D uncertain. With 9 bases removed from V and 0 bases from J, the gap between germline ends came to 3 bases. The CDR3 runs 11 residues. Looked up from germline, CDR1 is MNHEY and CDR2 is SMNVEV (reference sequence). This chain's CDR3 is CASPSYNEQFF. CDR3 DNA sequence: TGTGCCAGTCCCTCCTACAATGAGCAGTTCTTC.

This clone was seen once. The chain links TRBV7-9 to TRBJ1-6, with a weak D call TRBD1 (6 bases). Germline V lookup: CDR1 SEHNR, CDR2 FQNEAQ (reference sequence). V lost 0 bases to trimming and J lost 4 bases, with 19 bases between them. The CDR3 consists of 19 residues. CDR3 DNA sequence: TGTGCCAGCAGCTTAGCGTGGGGGCCCAGCGCCCGTTATAATTCACCCCTCCACTTT. It yields the protein CASSLAWGPSARYNSPLHF.

The rearrangement links TRBV28 to TRBJ1-4; TRBD1 is a possible D gene (6 bases). This CDR3 has 15 amino acids. Germline assignment: CDR1 MDHEN and CDR2 SYDVKM. V shed 5 bases and J shed 0 bases, with 10 bases lying between them. The CDR3 DNA is TGTGCCAGCAGTCGGGGGACAACAACTAATGAAAAACTGTTTTTT. Protein sequence: CASSRGTTTNEKLFF.